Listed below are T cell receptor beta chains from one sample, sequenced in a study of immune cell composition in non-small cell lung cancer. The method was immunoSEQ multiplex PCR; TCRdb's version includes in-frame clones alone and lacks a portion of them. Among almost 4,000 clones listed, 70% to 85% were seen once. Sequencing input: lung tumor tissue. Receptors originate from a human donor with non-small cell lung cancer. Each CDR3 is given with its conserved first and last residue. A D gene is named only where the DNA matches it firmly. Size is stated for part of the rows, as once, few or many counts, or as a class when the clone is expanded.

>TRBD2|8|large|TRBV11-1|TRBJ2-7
CAKRGGDF
TGTGCCAAGCGGGGGGGAGACTTC
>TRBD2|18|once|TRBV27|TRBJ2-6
CASSSLAGVISGANVLTF
TGTGCCAGCAGTTCCCTAGCGGGGGTTATCTCTGGGGCCAACGTCCTGACTTTC
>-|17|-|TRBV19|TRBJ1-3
CASSLSRQENSGNTIYF
TGTGCCAGTAGTCTGAGCCGGCAGGAGAACTCTGGAAACACCATATATTTT
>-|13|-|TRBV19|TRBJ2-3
CASSIGFFNAQYF
TGTGCCAGTAGTATTGGTTTTTTCAATGCGCAGTATTTT
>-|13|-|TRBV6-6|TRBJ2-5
CASSEPGLETQYF
TGTGCCAGCAGTGAGCCGGGTCTTGAGACCCAGTACTTC
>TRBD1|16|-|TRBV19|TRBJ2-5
CASSTGTGNRQETQYF
TGTGCCAGTAGTACCGGGACAGGGAATCGGCAAGAGACCCAGTACTTC
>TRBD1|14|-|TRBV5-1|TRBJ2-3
CASRKQGAADTQYF
TGCGCCAGCAGAAAGCAGGGGGCCGCAGATACGCAGTATTTT
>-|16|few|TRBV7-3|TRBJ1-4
CASSRNGRGVREKLFF
TGTGCCAGCAGCAGAAATGGCCGGGGCGTCCGAGAAAAACTGTTTTTT
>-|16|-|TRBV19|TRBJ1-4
CASSSMIGGPNEKLFF
TGTGCCAGTAGTAGTATGATTGGGGGCCCCAATGAAAAACTGTTTTTT
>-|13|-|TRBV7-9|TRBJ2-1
CASSLSLYNEQFF
TGTGCCAGCAGCTTAAGTCTATACAATGAGCAGTTCTTC
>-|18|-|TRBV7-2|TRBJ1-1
CASSLIRVLRTTNTEAFF
TGTGCCAGCAGCTTAATTAGAGTCCTTCGGACAACGAACACTGAAGCTTTCTTT
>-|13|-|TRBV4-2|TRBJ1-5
CASSQDNNQPQHF
TGTGCCAGCAGCCAAGATAACAATCAGCCCCAGCATTTT
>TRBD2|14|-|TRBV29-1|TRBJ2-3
CSVRTSGRGDTQYF
TGCAGCGTCCGGACTAGCGGGAGGGGGGATACGCAGTATTTT
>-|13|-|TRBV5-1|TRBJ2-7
CASSVDRSYEQYF
TGCGCCAGCAGCGTGGACAGAAGCTACGAGCAGTACTTC
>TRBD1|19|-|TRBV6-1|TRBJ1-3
CASSERRGQGVSRGNTIYF
TGTGCCAGCAGTGAACGTCGGGGACAGGGGGTATCCCGCGGAAACACCATATATTTT
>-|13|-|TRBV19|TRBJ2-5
CASSIAREETQYF
TGTGCCAGTAGTATAGCCAGGGAAGAGACCCAGTACTTC
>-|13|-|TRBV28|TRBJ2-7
CASSLTNHYEQYF
TGTGCCAGCAGTCTCACTAACCACTACGAGCAGTACTTC
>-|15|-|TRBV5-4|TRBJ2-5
CASSLGTAAQETQYF
TGTGCCAGCAGCTTGGGTACAGCCGCCCAAGAGACCCAGTACTTC
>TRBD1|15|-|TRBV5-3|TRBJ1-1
CASSTGQGWNTEAFF
TGTGCCAGCAGCACCGGACAGGGTTGGAACACTGAAGCTTTCTTT
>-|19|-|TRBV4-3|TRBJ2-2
CASSQDYSVRVLNTGELFF
TGCGCCAGCAGCCAAGATTACAGTGTGCGGGTACTGAACACCGGGGAGCTGTTTTTT
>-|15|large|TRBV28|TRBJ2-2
CASSTKTEDTGELFF
TGTGCCAGCAGTACAAAGACAGAAGACACCGGGGAGCTGTTTTTT
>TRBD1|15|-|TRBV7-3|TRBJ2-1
CASSSTGITYNEQFF
TGTGCCAGCAGCTCGACAGGGATCACCTACAATGAGCAGTTCTTC
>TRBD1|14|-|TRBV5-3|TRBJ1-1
CARREGAENTEAFF
TGTGCCAGAAGGGAGGGGGCTGAGAACACTGAAGCTTTCTTT
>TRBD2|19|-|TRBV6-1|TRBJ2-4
CASSDLLSGGAWAKNIQYF
TGTGCCAGCAGTGACCTGCTGAGCGGGGGGGCCTGGGCCAAAAACATTCAGTACTTC
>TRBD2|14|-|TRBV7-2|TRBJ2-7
CASSPLAGGAEQYF
TGTGCCAGCAGCCCACTAGCGGGGGGGGCGGAGCAGTACTTC
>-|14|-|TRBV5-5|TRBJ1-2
CASSLWGVNYGYTF
TGTGCCAGCAGCTTGTGGGGGGTAAACTATGGCTACACCTTC
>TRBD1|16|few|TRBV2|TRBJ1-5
CASRKTGGGYNQPQHF
TGTGCCAGCAGAAAAACAGGGGGGGGTTACAATCAGCCCCAGCATTTT
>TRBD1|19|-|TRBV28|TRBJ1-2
CASSFSRRTGLGLNYGYTF
TGTGCCAGCAGCTTTTCCAGACGGACAGGGTTAGGGTTAAACTATGGCTACACCTTC
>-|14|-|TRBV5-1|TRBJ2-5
CASSGGTKQETQYF
TGCGCCAGCAGCGGCGGGACAAAACAAGAGACCCAGTACTTC
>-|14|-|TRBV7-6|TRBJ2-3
CASSLDWPTDTQYF
TGTGCCAGCAGCTTAGACTGGCCCACAGATACGCAGTATTTT
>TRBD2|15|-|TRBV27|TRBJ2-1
CASSRGGSSYNEQFF
TGTGCCAGCAGTCGTGGCGGGAGCTCCTACAATGAGCAGTTCTTC
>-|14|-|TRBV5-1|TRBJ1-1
CASSLDGQNTEAFF
TGCGCCAGCAGCTTGGATGGTCAGAACACTGAAGCTTTCTTT
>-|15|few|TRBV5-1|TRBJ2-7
CASSLAGQGPYEQYF
TGCGCCAGCAGCTTGGCTGGTCAGGGCCCCTACGAGCAGTACTTC
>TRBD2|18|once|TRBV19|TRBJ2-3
CASRSGTSGKINRDTQYF
TGTGCCAGTAGATCCGGGACTAGCGGGAAAATTAATAGGGATACGCAGTATTTT
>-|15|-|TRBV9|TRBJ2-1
CASSVLGSSYNEQFF
TGTGCCAGCAGCGTGTTGGGGAGCTCCTACAATGAGCAGTTCTTC
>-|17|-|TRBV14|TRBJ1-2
CASSQDSGAGVFYGYTF
TGTGCCAGCAGCCAAGACTCCGGGGCGGGGGTATTCTATGGCTACACCTTC
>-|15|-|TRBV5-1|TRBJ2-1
CASSPGWVPGDEQFF
TGCGCCAGCAGCCCGGGGTGGGTCCCGGGGGATGAGCAGTTCTTC
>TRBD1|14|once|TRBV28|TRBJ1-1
CASTGTGGAIEAFF
TGTGCCAGCACCGGGACAGGGGGAGCGATTGAAGCTTTCTTT
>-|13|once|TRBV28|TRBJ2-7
CASGGGSSYEQYF
TGTGCCAGCGGGGGCGGCAGCTCCTACGAGCAGTACTTC
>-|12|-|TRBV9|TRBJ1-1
CASKKDNTEAFF
TGTGCCAGCAAGAAAGACAACACTGAAGCTTTCTTT
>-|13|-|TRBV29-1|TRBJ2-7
CSALGDRSYEQYF
TGCAGCGCCCTGGGGGACCGATCCTACGAGCAGTACTTC
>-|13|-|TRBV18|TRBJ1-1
CASSPDQGTEAFF
TGTGCCAGCTCACCGGATCAAGGGACTGAAGCTTTCTTT
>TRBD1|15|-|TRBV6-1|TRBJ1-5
CASRSGTGGNQPQHF
TGTGCCAGCAGAAGCGGGACAGGGGGGAATCAGCCCCAGCATTTT
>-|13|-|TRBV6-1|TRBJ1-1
CASSRGQNTEAFF
TGTGCCAGCAGTAGGGGACAGAACACTGAAGCTTTCTTT
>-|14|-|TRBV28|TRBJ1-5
CASSPTQGNQPQHF
TGTGCCAGCAGTCCGACACAGGGCAATCAGCCCCAGCATTTT
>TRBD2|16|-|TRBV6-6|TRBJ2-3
CASSYGLAGSTDTQYF
TGTGCCAGCAGTTACGGACTAGCGGGGAGTACAGATACGCAGTATTTT
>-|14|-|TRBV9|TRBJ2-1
CASSDPRGAREQFF
TGTGCCAGCAGCGACCCTCGGGGGGCGCGTGAGCAGTTCTTC
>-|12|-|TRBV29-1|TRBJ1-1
CSVGGGDTEAFF
TGCAGCGTTGGCGGGGGGGACACTGAAGCTTTCTTT
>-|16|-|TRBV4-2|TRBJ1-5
CASSPQNPTGGEPQHF
TGTGCCAGCAGCCCACAAAACCCGACGGGAGGTGAGCCCCAGCATTTT
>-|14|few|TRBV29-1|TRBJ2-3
CSVVSLGLTDTQYF
TGCAGCGTTGTTTCCCTGGGCCTCACAGATACGCAGTATTTT